These 5 T cell receptor beta chains were sequenced from one sample in a study of blood T cell repertoires in COVID-19. Method: immunoSEQ multiplex PCR; TCRdb's copy keeps in-frame clones and lacks some. The repertoire holds roughly 50,000 clones, with around 84% as singletons. The sequenced material came from peripheral blood. The receptors were sampled from a man aged 50 to 59 with acute or convalescent COVID-19.

This chain links TRBV7-2 with TRBJ2-7; 11 bases fit TRBD1. CDR3 length: 15 amino acids. Trimming at V came to 1 base and at J to 7 bases, leaving 6 bases not matched to a gene. CDR1 SGHTA and CDR2 FQGNSA come from the germline V gene. CDR3 sequence (DNA): TGTGCCAGCAGCTTAGGGACAGGGGGCGCGAGGGAGCAGTACTTC. This encodes CASSLGTGGAREQYF. Full variable domain (missing parts from reference TRBV7-2 and TRBJ2-7): GAGVSQSPSNKVTEKGKDVELRCDPISGHTALYWYRQSLGQGLEFLIYFQGNSAPDKSGLPSDRFSAERTGGSVSTLTIQRTQQEDSAVYLCASSLGTGGAREQYFGPGTRLTVT.

In this sample, this clone turned up a few times. V gene TRBV14 combines with J gene TRBJ1-4; weak D call: TRBD1 (6 bases). CDR3 length: 12 residues. The V gene's germline CDR1 is SGHDN and CDR2 FVKESK. V was shortened by 5 bases and J by 8 bases, with 9 bases between the two germline ends. The CDR3 DNA follows: TGTGCCAGCAGCTCGAGGGGGGAAAAACTGTTTTTT. This sequence encodes CASSSRGEKLFF.

This clone was observed once. In nucleotides, the CDR3 is TGCGCCAGCAGTGAGCACTGGTCCCGAAGAAACACCATATATTTT. Protein sequence: CASSEHWSRRNTIYF. This rearrangement joins TRBV10-1 to TRBJ1-3; D ambiguous. Between the trimmed V and J ends, which lost 2 bases and 5 bases, there was a span of 13 bases. The germline V gene has CDR1 WNHNN and CDR2 SYGVQD (reference sequence). The CDR3 totals 15 residues.

This chain connects TRBV6-5 to TRBJ2-3; TRBD2 matches at 8 bases. The CDR3 is made up of 16 amino acids. V shed 0 bases and J 2 bases; nucleotides not matched to a gene: 4. Germline lookup yields CDR1 MNHEY and CDR2 SVGAGI. DNA for the CDR3: TGTGCCAGCAGTTACTCGCGGCGGGGGGCCACAGATACGCAGTATTTT. The encoded protein is CASSYSRRGATDTQYF.

The sample holds one count of this clone. The J gene is TRBJ1-2, the V gene TRBV5-5, with 7 positions matching TRBD1. The J segment lost 8 bases and the V segment lost 0 bases, leaving 10 bases of the junction unmatched. CDR1 SGHKS and CDR2 YYEKEE come from the germline V gene (reference sequence). The CDR3 runs to 15 residues. Here the CDR3 DNA reads TGTGCCAGCAGCTTGGTAACAGGGGACAACCAGGGCTACACCTTC. Translated: CASSLVTGDNQGYTF.